These T cell receptor beta chains were read from a single sample in a study of blood T cell repertoires in COVID-19. Measured with immunoSEQ multiplex PCR; TCRdb has only the in-frame clones, and not every one. The data show 200,000 to 250,000 clones, roughly 85% seen once. Sequenced sample: peripheral blood. The receptors shown here come from a woman in her late teens or twenties who had recovered from COVID-19. Both conserved end residues are part of each CDR3. D genes are given only for firm matches. Size tells how often a clone was seen (once, few, many) or the class of an expanded clone, and some rows leave it out.

TRBD1	-	TRBV9	TRBJ1-1	TGTGCCAGCAGCGTAGAGGGGACAGATGAAGCTTTCTTT	CASSVEGTDEAFF
TRBD1	-	TRBV29-1	TRBJ1-2	TGCAGCGCCCTACAGGGGCCGAATGGCTACACCTTC	CSALQGPNGYTF
-	-	TRBV5-6	TRBJ1-1	TGTGCCAGCAGCTTGGGTTTGGGGGGTGAAGCTTTCTTT	CASSLGLGGEAFF
-	-	TRBV9	TRBJ2-7	TGTGCCAGCAGCGTAGGGGACGGGAGAGGGTTCGAGCAGTACTTC	CASSVGDGRGFEQYF
-	-	TRBV11-1	TRBJ2-7	TGTGCCAGCAGCGACAGATGGACAGATTCCTACGAGCAGTACTTC	CASSDRWTDSYEQYF
-	few	TRBV24-1	TRBJ1-1	TGTGCCACCAGTGAGTCGACAGGCGCCGGTGCCGAAGCTTTCTTT	CATSESTGAGAEAFF
-	once	TRBV20-1	TRBJ2-1	TGCAGTGCCCTTTACAATGAGCAGTTCTTC	CSALYNEQFF
TRBD2	-	TRBV11-3	TRBJ2-1	TGTGCCAGCAGCCTCCAACCGGGACTAGCGGGGGATGAGCAGTTCTTC	CASSLQPGLAGDEQFF
-	-	TRBV28	TRBJ1-1	TGTGCCAGCAGTTTTTCGGAGACCCTAATGAACACTGAAGCTTTCTTT	CASSFSETLMNTEAFF
-	-	TRBV30	TRBJ1-3	TGTGCCTGGAGTCTGGGACAAAAGTCTGGAAACACCATATATTTT	CAWSLGQKSGNTIYF
TRBD1	-	TRBV10-3	TRBJ1-1	TGTGCCATCATGGGGGACAGGGGGTTTTTCACTGAAGCTTTCTTT	CAIMGDRGFFTEAFF
TRBD1	-	TRBV6-5	TRBJ1-4	TGTGCCAGCAGGGACAGGGGAAGAAAGGAAAAACTGTTTTTT	CASRDRGRKEKLFF
TRBD2	-	TRBV4-1	TRBJ2-1	TGCGCCAGCAGCCCGGGACTAGCGGCCTACAATGAGCAGTTCTTC	CASSPGLAAYNEQFF
TRBD1	-	TRBV19	TRBJ1-5	TGTGCCAGTAGTATTTTCCCCCCTTCGGACAGGGGAAGACAGCCCCAGCATTTT	CASSIFPPSDRGRQPQHF
TRBD1	-	TRBV19	TRBJ2-3	TGTGCCAGTAGTAGACAGGGGGCGAATACGCAGTATTTT	CASSRQGANTQYF
TRBD1	-	TRBV5-6	TRBJ2-1	TGTGCCAGCAGCGAAGGGACAGTGACTGAGCAGTTCTTC	CASSEGTVTEQFF
TRBD2	-	TRBV19	TRBJ2-5	TGTGCCAGTTCTAGCGGGATAATGCAGACCCAGTACTTC	CASSSGIMQTQYF
-	once	TRBV30	TRBJ1-2	TGTGCCTGGAGTGCCTCGGGACTACTCTATGGCTACACCTTC	CAWSASGLLYGYTF
TRBD1	-	TRBV30	TRBJ2-7	TGTGCCTGGAGCAAGGAAATACAGGGGGTGAGGAACGAGCAGTACTTC	CAWSKEIQGVRNEQYF
-	once	TRBV3-1/TRBV3-2	TRBJ2-3	TGTGCCAGCAGCCAATACTCCCTAAGCACAGATACGCAGTATTTT	CASSQYSLSTDTQYF
-	-	TRBV6-5	TRBJ1-5	TGTGCCAGCAGTTACCTGCTAGGGCCCCAGCATTTT	CASSYLLGPQHF
TRBD2	-	TRBV7-3	TRBJ2-7	TGTGCCAGCAGCCTTAGCGGGAGGAGCTCCTACGAGCAGTACTTC	CASSLSGRSSYEQYF
TRBD2	-	TRBV11-3	TRBJ2-1	TGTGCCAGCAGCTTAGTCCCCAGCGGGAGAGGCGAGCAGTTCTTC	CASSLVPSGRGEQFF
TRBD1	-	TRBV6-5	TRBJ1-3	TGTGCCAGCAGTTACTCGACGACAGGGGCAGACACCATATATTTT	CASSYSTTGADTIYF
TRBD2	-	TRBV13	TRBJ2-7	TGTGCCAGCAGCCGCGGGGGTCTCAACTACGAGCAGTACTTC	CASSRGGLNYEQYF
-	-	TRBV7-2	TRBJ2-2	TGTGCCCCGGTAATTCAGAACACCGGGGAGCTGTTTTTT	CAPVIQNTGELFF
TRBD2	-	TRBV4-1	TRBJ2-1	TGCGCCAGCAGCAAACTAGCGGGAGTAAGGGATGAGCAGTTCTTC	CASSKLAGVRDEQFF
-	-	TRBV27	TRBJ2-3	TGTGCCAGCAGTTTTTTACGGGCAGATACGCAGTATTTT	CASSFLRADTQYF
TRBD1	-	TRBV25-1	TRBJ2-1	TGTGCCAGCAGTGTGGGGACAGGGCTTTTACCCTCCTACAATGAGCAGTTCTTC	CASSVGTGLLPSYNEQFF
TRBD2	-	TRBV27	TRBJ2-3	TGTGCCAGCAGTTTGGTAGCGGGACCCCCAGATACGCAGTATTTT	CASSLVAGPPDTQYF
TRBD2	-	TRBV27	TRBJ2-1	TGTGCCAGCAGTTTAATAGCGGGAGGGCCCCCCAATGAGCAGTTCTTC	CASSLIAGGPPNEQFF
TRBD1	-	TRBV28	TRBJ1-1	TGTGCCAGCAGTTTCCCGGGACAGGGGACTTTCACTGAAGCTTTCTTT	CASSFPGQGTFTEAFF
-	-	TRBV6-5	TRBJ1-1	TGTGCCAGCAGTTACCCCGGGGCTGAAGCTTTCTTT	CASSYPGAEAFF
TRBD2	-	TRBV5-4	TRBJ2-5	TGTGCCGTAAGCGGGAGCGGGGAGACCCAGTACTTC	CAVSGSGETQYF
-	-	TRBV9	TRBJ1-2	TGTGCCAGCAGCGTCCGGGACAAAATTCACTATGGCTACACCTTC	CASSVRDKIHYGYTF
TRBD1	once	TRBV28	TRBJ2-7	TGTGCCAGCAGTCCTGACAGGGGTGCCGACGAGCAGTACTTC	CASSPDRGADEQYF
-	-	TRBV30	TRBJ1-1	TGTGCCTGGTCTTCGCGACAGCATGAAGCTTTCTTT	CAWSSRQHEAFF
-	-	TRBV28	TRBJ1-1	TGTGCCAGCAGTGAAACAGAAAAGAACACTGAAGCTTTCTTT	CASSETEKNTEAFF
-	-	TRBV25-1	TRBJ2-6	TGTGCCAGCAGGCCTCCGGACACTCGCGGGGCCAACGTCCTGACTTTC	CASRPPDTRGANVLTF
TRBD2	once	TRBV15	TRBJ2-1	TGTGCCACCAGCAACGTCCTTCTAGCGGGAGGGCCAAATGAGCAGTTCTTC	CATSNVLLAGGPNEQFF
TRBD1	-	TRBV2	TRBJ1-3	TGTGCCAGCAGTGATGGGACAGCCCAGATCTCTGGAAACACCATATATTTT	CASSDGTAQISGNTIYF